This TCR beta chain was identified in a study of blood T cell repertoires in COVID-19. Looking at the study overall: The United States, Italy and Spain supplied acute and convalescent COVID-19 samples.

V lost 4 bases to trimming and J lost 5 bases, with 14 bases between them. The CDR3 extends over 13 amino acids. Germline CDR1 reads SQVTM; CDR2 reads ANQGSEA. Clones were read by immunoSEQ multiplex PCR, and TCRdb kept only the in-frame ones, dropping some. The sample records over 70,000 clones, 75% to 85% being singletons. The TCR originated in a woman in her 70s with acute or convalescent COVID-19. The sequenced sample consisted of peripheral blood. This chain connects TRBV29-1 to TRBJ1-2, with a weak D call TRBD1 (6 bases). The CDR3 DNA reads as TGCAGCGTTGCATCCCAGGGGTTTTATGGCTACACCTTC. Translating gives CSVASQGFYGYTF.